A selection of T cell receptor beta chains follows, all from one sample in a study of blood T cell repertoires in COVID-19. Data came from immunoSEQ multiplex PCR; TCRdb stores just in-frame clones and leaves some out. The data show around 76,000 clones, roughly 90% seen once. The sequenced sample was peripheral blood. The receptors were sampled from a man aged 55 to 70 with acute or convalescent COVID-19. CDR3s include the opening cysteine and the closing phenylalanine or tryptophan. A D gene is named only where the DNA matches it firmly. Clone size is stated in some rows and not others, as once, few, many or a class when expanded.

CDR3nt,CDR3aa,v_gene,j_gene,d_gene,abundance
TGTGCCAGCAGCTTAACGACAGGTCCAGGTATAGAGCAGTTCTTC,CASSLTTGPGIEQFF,TRBV5-4,TRBJ2-1,.,once
TGCGCCAGCAGCTTTCGTACAGGGGGCTCGGCCTACGAGCAGTACTTC,CASSFRTGGSAYEQYF,TRBV5-1,TRBJ2-7,TRBD1,.
TGTGCCAGCAGCTTGGGGGCCTCCTCCTATAATTCACCCCTCCACTTT,CASSLGASSYNSPLHF,TRBV27,TRBJ1-6,.,.
TGCGCCAGCACCCAGGGGGAAGGCACTGAAGCTTTCTTT,CASTQGEGTEAFF,TRBV23-1,TRBJ1-1,TRBD1,.
TGTGCCAGCAGCGGGGGACTAGCGGAGACTCAAGAGACCCAGTACTTC,CASSGGLAETQETQYF,TRBV5-4,TRBJ2-5,TRBD2,.
TGTGCCAGCTCAGAGACAGGGAGCTCCTACAATGAGCAGTTCTTC,CASSETGSSYNEQFF,TRBV18,TRBJ2-1,TRBD1,.
TGTGCCACCAGCTTACTTAGCGGGGCGACCTACAATGAGCAGTTCTTC,CATSLLSGATYNEQFF,TRBV15,TRBJ2-1,TRBD2,.
TGTGCCAGCGTAGACTCTGGAAACACCATATATTTT,CASVDSGNTIYF,TRBV19,TRBJ1-3,.,.
TGTGCCAGTAGTATACCGGGGGAACGCCACGAGCAGTACTTC,CASSIPGERHEQYF,TRBV19,TRBJ2-7,.,.
TGTGCCAGTTGGAGTAAGAATGAGCAGTTCTTC,CASWSKNEQFF,TRBV27,TRBJ2-1,.,.
TGTGCCAGCAGCTTATCCGGGACTGAAGCTTTCTTT,CASSLSGTEAFF,TRBV7-2,TRBJ1-1,.,.
TGTGCCAGCAGCCAGGAGACTAGCGCAGATACGCAGTATTTT,CASSQETSADTQYF,TRBV3-1/TRBV3-2,TRBJ2-3,TRBD2,.
TGTGCCTGGAGTTCTACTCCGATTACGACAGGGCGTACAGCTTTCTTT,CAWSSTPITTGRTAFF,TRBV30,TRBJ1-1,TRBD1,.
TGCGCCAGCAGCTCCCTCCGACAGGGGGCGCCGGGGGAGACCCAGTACTTC,CASSSLRQGAPGETQYF,TRBV5-1,TRBJ2-5,TRBD1,.
TGTGCCTGGAGTCGCCCAGGGATGGGCCGAGGCTACACCTTC,CAWSRPGMGRGYTF,TRBV30,TRBJ1-2,.,.
TGTGCCACCAGTGCCCTTAGCGGGGTTAGCACAGATACGCAGTATTTT,CATSALSGVSTDTQYF,TRBV24-1,TRBJ2-3,TRBD2,.